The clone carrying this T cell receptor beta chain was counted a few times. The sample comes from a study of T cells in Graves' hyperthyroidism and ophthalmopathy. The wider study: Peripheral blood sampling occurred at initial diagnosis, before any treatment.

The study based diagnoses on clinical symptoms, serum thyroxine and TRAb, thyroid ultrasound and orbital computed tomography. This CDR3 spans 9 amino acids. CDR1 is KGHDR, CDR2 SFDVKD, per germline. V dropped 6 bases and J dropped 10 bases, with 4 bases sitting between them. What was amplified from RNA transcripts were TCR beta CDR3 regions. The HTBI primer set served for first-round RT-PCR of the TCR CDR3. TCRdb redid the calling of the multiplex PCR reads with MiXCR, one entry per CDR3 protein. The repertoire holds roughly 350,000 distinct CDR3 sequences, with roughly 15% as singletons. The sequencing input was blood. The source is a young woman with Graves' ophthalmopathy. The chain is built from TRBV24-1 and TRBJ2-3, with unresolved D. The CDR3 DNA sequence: TGTGCCACCAGTTGGGCGCAGTATTTT. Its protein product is CATSWAQYF.